A single sample is the source of the 2 T cell receptor beta chains below, sequenced in a study of beta chain features in type 1 diabetes. The authors reverse transcribed all of the isolated RNA, so sequencing captured expressed TCRB transcripts. TCRdb's copy holds only in-frame clones and misses some; the assay was immunoSEQ multiplex PCR. The sample consists of around 340,000 clones, roughly a tenth of them appearing once. The study, taken as a whole, reports: There was a moderate but significant shortening of TCRB CDR3s in all four CD4+ subsets of Type 1 diabetes patients.

Antigens for these TCRs are unknown. Sequencing used central memory CD4+ T cells from blood. Receptors were obtained from a man younger than 40 with type 1 diabetes.

This clone was detected only a few times. The rearrangement joins TRBV5-4 to TRBJ2-2, with a possible D match to TRBD2 (6 bases). The V gene's germline CDR1 is SGHNT and CDR2 YYREEE (reference sequence). The CDR3 length is 14 residues. This CDR3 reads CATEEGSFTGELFF. CDR3 nucleotide sequence: TGTGCTACGGAGGAGGGTTCGTTCACCGGGGAGCTGTTTTTT.

This clone was seen a few times. It may be a read error: a sequence one base away is much more abundant. The chain has TRBV5-4 and TRBJ2-7; D is unclear. The germline CDR1 and CDR2 sequences are SGHNT and YYREEE (reference sequence). CDR3 size: 11 residues. Trimming left V 1 base short and J 3 bases short, with 2 bases between. The CDR3 loop is CASSLNYEQYF. The CDR3 DNA is TGTGCCAGCAGCTTGAACTACGAGCAGTACTTC. Full variable domain (remainder filled in from reference TRBV5-4 and TRBJ2-7): ETGVTQSPTHLIKTRGQQVTLRCSSQSGHNTVSWYQQALGQGPQFIFQYYREEENGRGNFPPRFSGLQFPNYSSELNVNALELDDSALYLCASSLNYEQYFGPGTRLTVT.